The source of this T cell receptor beta chain is a study of CXCR3-negative and CXCR3-positive naive CD8 T cells. Study findings and constraints: TRB CDR3s of CXCR3-positive naive cells were more hydrophobic than those of CXCR3-negative naive cells.

Naive CD8+ T cells had a CD45RO-CCR7+CD27+CD95- phenotype. Comments on this clonotype: The antigen remains unidentified.

It was by 5' RACE with UMI labels that the TRB cDNA libraries were prepared. With the 5' RACE reads reprocessed, TCRdb shows one record per CDR3 protein and no DNA. The sample has under 85,000 distinct CDR3 sequences; the top ten hold about 0.62%. Per the germline V gene, CDR1 is KGHSH and CDR2 is LQKENI. The CDR3 spans 16 residues. The sequence derives from a human donor in good health. Some clones in this sample may be carry-over from other donors' samples. The V call is TRBV18, the J call TRBJ2-3; TCRdb names TRBD1, which stays unverified in the absence of DNA. The sample was naive CXCR3+ CD8+ T cells from blood. Subset specified: CD45RO-CCR7+CD27+CD95- naive CD8+ T cells expressing CXCR3 (TNR3+). CDR3 amino acids: CASSPPKTRGTDTQYF. Together with reference TRBV18 and TRBJ2-3, the CDR3 gives the full variable domain: NAGVMQNPRHLVRRRGQEARLRCSPMKGHSHVYWYRQLPEEGLKFMVYLQKENIIDESGMPKERFSAEFPKEGPSILRIQQVVRGDSAAYFCASSPPKTRGTDTQYFGPGTRLTVL.